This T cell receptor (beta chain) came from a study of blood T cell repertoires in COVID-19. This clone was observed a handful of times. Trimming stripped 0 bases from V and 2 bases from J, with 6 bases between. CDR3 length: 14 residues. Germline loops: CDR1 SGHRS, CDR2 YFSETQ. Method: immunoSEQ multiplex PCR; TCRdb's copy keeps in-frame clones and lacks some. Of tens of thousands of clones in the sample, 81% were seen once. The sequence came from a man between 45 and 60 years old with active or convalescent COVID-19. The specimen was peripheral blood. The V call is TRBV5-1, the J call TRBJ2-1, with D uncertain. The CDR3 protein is CASSLGLAYNEQFF. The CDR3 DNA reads TGCGCCAGCAGCTTGGGTCTAGCCTACAATGAGCAGTTCTTC.